What follows are 11 T cell receptor beta chains derived from one specimen sequenced in a study of T-cell reconstitution after alpha-beta-depleted transplantation in children. Library preparation (for TCRbeta) was performed with unique molecular identifiers. TCRdb analysed the PCR reads with MiXCR anew, one entry per CDR3 protein. The table has about 580,000 distinct CDR3 sequences, 23% seen once. The material was PBMCs, mostly from graft donor cells, obtained 360 days after TCRalphabeta/CD19-depleted stem cell transplant. These receptors were taken from a boy younger than two who had a stem cell transplant for acute myeloid leukemia, so the T cells may come from the graft donor.

This sequence joins TRBV28 and TRBJ1-1; D call uncertain. From germline, CDR1 is MDHEN and CDR2 SYDVKM. Trimming left V 8 bases short and J 4 bases short, with 17 bases between. The CDR3 sequence is 14 residues long. CDR3 nucleotide sequence: TGTGCCAGCGGGAACCTTGAGACAAGCACTGAAGCTTTCTTT. This translates into CASGNLETSTEAFF. The entire variable domain, with the rest obtained from reference TRBV28 and TRBJ1-1, is as follows: DVKVTQSSRYLVKRTGEKVFLECVQDMDHENMFWYRQDPGLGLRLIYFSYDVKMKEKGDIPEGYSVSREKKERFSLILESASTNQTSMYLCASGNLETSTEAFFGQGTRLTVV.

This clonotype showed up just a few times. The chain employs TRBV12-3 or TRBV12-4 and TRBJ2-5; D is unresolved. The CDR3 contains 15 residues. Trimming pared 1 base from V and 3 bases from J, leaving 12 bases between. The CDR3 nucleotides read TGTGCCAGCAGTTTAGATAATGTTCCGGAAGAGACCCAGTACTTC. The encoded protein is CASSLDNVPEETQYF.

This clonotype was seen ten or more times. V usage is TRBV21-1 and J usage is TRBJ2-7; TRBD1 is the table's D call and was not checked against the DNA. TRBV21-1 is a known pseudogene. CDR3 length: 20 amino acids. The CDR3 here is CASSPGDREGVQKESYEQYV. Written as DNA, the CDR3 is TGTGCCAGCAGCCCCGGAGACAGGGAAGGGGTGCAAAAGGAATCCTACGAGCAGTACGTC.

This clonotype was recorded many times. The V and J genes are TRBV20-1 and TRBJ2-7; 10 nucleotides align to TRBD2. CDR1 is DFQATT and CDR2 is SNEGSKA in the germline V gene (reference sequence). V dropped 3 bases and J dropped 9; count of bases not matched to a gene: 5. The CDR3 is 12 amino acids. The CDR3 spells CSARSSGGRQYV. DNA of the CDR3: TGCAGTGCTAGGTCTAGCGGGGGCAGGCAGTACGTC.

The chain uses TRBV20-1 and TRBJ2-3; weak D call: TRBD2 (6 bases). Trimming pared 1 base from V and 3 bases from J, leaving 14 bases between. The length of the CDR3 is 15 residues. Per the germline V gene, CDR1 is DFQATT and CDR2 is SNEGSKA (reference sequence). In DNA form, the CDR3 reads TGCAGTGCTAGAGCGTCCGGCGGGGCGACAGATACGCAGTATTTT. Translating it yields CSARASGGATDTQYF.

Many counts were recorded for this clonotype. The chain couples TRBV7-9 to TRBJ2-7, with TRBD1 identical over 9 bases. Germline trimming cut 4 bases from V and 4 bases from J; bases unmatched to any gene: 5. The CDR3 length is 14 residues. CDR1 and CDR2 (germline): SEHNR, FQNEAQ (reference sequence). The CDR3 protein is CASSYPGQGYEQYF. The DNA of the CDR3 is TGTGCCAGCAGCTATCCGGGACAGGGTTACGAGCAGTACTTC.

This clonotype was found many times. The rearrangement joins TRBV29-1 to TRBJ2-1, with no clear D. CDR1 and CDR2 from the germline V gene are SQVTM and ANQGSEA. V gave up 4 bases and J gave up 5 bases, with 15 bases separating them. This CDR3 has 14 residues. CDR3 DNA: TGCAGCGTTGGGGGTTGGGTGTCCCACAATGAGCAGTTCTTC. Its protein is CSVGGWVSHNEQFF.

This chain joins TRBV20-1 and TRBJ1-1; D possibly corresponds to TRBD1 (6 bases). Germline V gives CDR1 DFQATT, CDR2 SNEGSKA (reference sequence). The CDR3 extends over 16 amino acids. V was trimmed by 3 bases and J by 4 bases, leaving 21 bases between them. The CDR3 sequence is CSARAGTSAFSTEAFF. DNA for the CDR3: TGCAGTGCTAGGGCCGGGACATCCGCCTTTAGCACTGAAGCTTTCTTT.

This clonotype occurred a few times. This chain uses TRBV20-1 with TRBJ2-3; 8 bases are shared with TRBD2. V lost 3 bases, J lost 5 bases, and 10 bases stayed unmatched. CDR3 length: 15 residues. Germline assignment: CDR1 DFQATT and CDR2 SNEGSKA (reference sequence). CDR3 residues: CSASKVGGAGDTQYF. DNA for the CDR3: TGCAGTGCTAGCAAGGTCGGGGGGGCTGGAGATACGCAGTATTTT.

This clonotype was seen a few times. V gene TRBV5-1 combines with J gene TRBJ2-6; a possible D gene is TRBD2 (5 bases). The CDR3 runs to 17 residues. Germline CDR1 reads SGHRS; CDR2 reads YFSETQ. V lost 0 bases and J 1 base, leaving 11 bases between the germline ends. CDR3 sequence reads: CASSLEATGSGANVLTF. CDR3 nucleotide sequence: TGCGCCAGCAGCTTGGAGGCGACGGGATCTGGGGCCAACGTCCTGACTTTC.

The chain links TRBV2 to TRBJ1-6; D is possibly TRBD1 (5 bases). The CDR3 totals 14 residues. The germline V gene has CDR1 SNHLY and CDR2 FYNNEI. V was clipped by 6 bases and J by 5 bases, with 11 bases between them. CDR3 protein: CASRVDSNNSPLHF. For the CDR3, the DNA is TGTGCCAGCAGGGTTGACAGCAATAATTCACCCCTCCACTTT. The full variable domain, with the rest looked up from reference TRBV2 and TRBJ1-6, is EPEVTQTPSHQVTQMGQEVILRCVPISNHLYFYWYRQILGQKVEFLVSFYNNEISEKSEIFDDQFSVERPDGSNFTLKIRSTKLEDSAMYFCASRVDSNNSPLHFGNGTRLTVT.